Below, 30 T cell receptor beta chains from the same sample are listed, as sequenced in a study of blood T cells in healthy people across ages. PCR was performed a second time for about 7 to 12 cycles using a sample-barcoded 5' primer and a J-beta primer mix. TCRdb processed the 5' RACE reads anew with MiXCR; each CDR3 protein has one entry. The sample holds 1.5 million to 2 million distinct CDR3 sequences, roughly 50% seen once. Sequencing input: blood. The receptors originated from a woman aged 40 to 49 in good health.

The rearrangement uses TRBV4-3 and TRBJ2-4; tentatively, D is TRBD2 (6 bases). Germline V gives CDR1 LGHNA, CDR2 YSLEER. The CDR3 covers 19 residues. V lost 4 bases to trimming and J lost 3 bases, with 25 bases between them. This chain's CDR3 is CASSLRLGNDELGKNIQYF. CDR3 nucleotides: TGCGCCAGCAGCCTGCGACTAGGAAACGATGAGTTAGGCAAAAACATTCAGTACTTC.

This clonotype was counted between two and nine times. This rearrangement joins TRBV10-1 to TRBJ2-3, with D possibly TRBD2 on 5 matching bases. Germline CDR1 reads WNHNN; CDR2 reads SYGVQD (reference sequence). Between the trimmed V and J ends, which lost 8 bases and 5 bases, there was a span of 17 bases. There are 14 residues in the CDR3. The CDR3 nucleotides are TGCGCCAGCGGAACCCAGGACGGAGGAGATACGCAGTATTTT. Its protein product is CASGTQDGGDTQYF.

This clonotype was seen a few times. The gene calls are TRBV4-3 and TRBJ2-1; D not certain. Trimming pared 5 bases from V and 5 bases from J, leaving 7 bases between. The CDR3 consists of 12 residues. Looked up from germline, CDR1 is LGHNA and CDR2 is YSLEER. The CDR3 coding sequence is TGCGCCAGCAGCTCCTGGAACAATGAGCAGTTCTTC. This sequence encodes CASSSWNNEQFF.

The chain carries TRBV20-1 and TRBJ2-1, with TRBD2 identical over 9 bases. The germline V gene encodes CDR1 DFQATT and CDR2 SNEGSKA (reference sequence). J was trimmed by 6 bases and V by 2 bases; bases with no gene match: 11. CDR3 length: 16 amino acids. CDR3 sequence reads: CSARRALSGGPNEQFF. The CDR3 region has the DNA TGCAGTGCTAGAAGGGCGCTGAGCGGGGGGCCCAATGAGCAGTTCTTC.

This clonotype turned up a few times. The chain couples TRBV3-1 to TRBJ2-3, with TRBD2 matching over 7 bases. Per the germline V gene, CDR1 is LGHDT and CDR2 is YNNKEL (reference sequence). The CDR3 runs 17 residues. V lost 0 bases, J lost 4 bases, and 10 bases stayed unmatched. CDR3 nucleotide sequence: TGTGCCAGCAGCCAAGAGAATGCGGGGGAGTGGCCAGATACGCAGTATTTT. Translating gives CASSQENAGEWPDTQYF.

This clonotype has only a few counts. CDR3 protein: CASSSSVRGEQYF. The DNA for the CDR3 is TGTGCCAGCAGCTCCTCAGTTAGGGGCGAGCAGTACTTC. V and J are TRBV11-3 and TRBJ2-4; D perhaps matches TRBD1 (5 bases). The tail of the sequence fits TRBJ2-7 better, so the J call may be wrong. The germline V gene encodes CDR1 SGHNT and CDR2 YENEEA. This CDR3 region has 13 residues.

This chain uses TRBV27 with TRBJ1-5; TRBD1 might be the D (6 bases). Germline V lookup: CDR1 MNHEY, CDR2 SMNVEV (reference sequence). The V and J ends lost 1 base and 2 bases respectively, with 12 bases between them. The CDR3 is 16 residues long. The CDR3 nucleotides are TGTGCCAGCAGTTTATTTGGGGGGCTTGGCAATCAGCCCCAGCATTTT. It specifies CASSLFGGLGNQPQHF.

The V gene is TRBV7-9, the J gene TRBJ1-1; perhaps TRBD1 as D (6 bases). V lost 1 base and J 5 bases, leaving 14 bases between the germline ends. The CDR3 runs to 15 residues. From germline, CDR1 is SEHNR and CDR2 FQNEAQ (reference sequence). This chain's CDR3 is CASSLGSSGTTEAFF. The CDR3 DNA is TGTGCCAGCAGCTTAGGGAGTTCGGGGACAACTGAAGCTTTCTTT.

CDR3 DNA sequence: TGCAGTGCTAGTAAATCGACAGGGAGGGGGGCTTTCTTT. Translated: CSASKSTGRGAFF. The chain is built from TRBV20-1 and TRBJ1-1; 7 nucleotides agree with TRBD1. The CDR3 sequence is 13 residues long. In germline, CDR1 is DFQATT, CDR2 SNEGSKA (reference sequence). J was trimmed by 11 bases and V by 3 bases; bases with no gene match: 12.

CDR3 sequence reads: CASSSWDRTNYGYTF. The DNA of the CDR3 is TGTGCCAGCAGCTCCTGGGACAGAACTAACTATGGCTACACCTTC. The chain joins TRBV7-3 to TRBJ1-2; 7 bases are shared with TRBD1. Trimming took 4 bases from V and 0 from J; bases not matched to a gene: 5. The CDR3 has 15 amino acids. The germline CDR1 and CDR2 sequences are SGHTA and FQGTGA.

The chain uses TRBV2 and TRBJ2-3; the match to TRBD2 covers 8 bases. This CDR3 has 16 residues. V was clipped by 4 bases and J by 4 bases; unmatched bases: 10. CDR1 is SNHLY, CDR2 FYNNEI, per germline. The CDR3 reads CASSGARRGAADTQYF. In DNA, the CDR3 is TGTGCCAGCAGTGGGGCAAGGCGGGGGGCCGCAGATACGCAGTATTTT.

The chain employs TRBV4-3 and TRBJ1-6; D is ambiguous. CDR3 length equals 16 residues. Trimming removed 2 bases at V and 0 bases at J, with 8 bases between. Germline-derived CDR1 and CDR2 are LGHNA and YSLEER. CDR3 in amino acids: CASSQRTLSYNSPLHF. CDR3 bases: TGCGCCAGCAGCCAACGAACCCTCTCCTATAATTCACCCCTCCACTTT.

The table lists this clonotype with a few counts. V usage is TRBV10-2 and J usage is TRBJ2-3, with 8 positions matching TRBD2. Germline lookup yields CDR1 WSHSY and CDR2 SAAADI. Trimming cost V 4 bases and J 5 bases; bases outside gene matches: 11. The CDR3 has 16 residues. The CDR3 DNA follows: TGCGCCAGCAGTGGGTTCGAACTAGCGGCCTTAGATACGCAGTATTTT. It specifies CASSGFELAALDTQYF.

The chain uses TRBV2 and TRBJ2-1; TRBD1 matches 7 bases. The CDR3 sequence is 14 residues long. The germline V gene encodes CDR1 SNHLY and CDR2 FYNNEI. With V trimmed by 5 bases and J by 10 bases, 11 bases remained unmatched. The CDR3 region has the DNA TGTGCCAGCAGTACCCCGGACAGGCCCAGAGAGCAGTTCTTC. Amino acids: CASSTPDRPREQFF.

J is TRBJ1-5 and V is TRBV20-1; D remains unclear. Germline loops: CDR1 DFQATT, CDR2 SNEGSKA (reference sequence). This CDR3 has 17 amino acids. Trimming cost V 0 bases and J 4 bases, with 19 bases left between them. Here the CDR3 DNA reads TGCAGTGCTAGAGATCGGAGTAGAGCGGAGCATAATCAGCCCCAGCATTTT. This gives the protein CSARDRSRAEHNQPQHF.

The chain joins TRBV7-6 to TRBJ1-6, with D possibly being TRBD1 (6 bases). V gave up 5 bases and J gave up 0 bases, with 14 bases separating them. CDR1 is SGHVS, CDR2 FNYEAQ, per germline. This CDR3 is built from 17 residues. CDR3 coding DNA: TGTGCCAGCAGCCCCCAAGGGGGGAGCTCCTATAATTCACCCCTCCACTTT. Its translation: CASSPQGGSSYNSPLHF.

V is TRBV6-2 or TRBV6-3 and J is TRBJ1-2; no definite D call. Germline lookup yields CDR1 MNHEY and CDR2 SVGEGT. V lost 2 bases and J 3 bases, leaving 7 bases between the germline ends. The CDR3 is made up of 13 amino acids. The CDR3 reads CASSYEVYYGYTF. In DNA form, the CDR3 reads TGTGCCAGCAGTTACGAAGTTTACTATGGCTACACCTTC.

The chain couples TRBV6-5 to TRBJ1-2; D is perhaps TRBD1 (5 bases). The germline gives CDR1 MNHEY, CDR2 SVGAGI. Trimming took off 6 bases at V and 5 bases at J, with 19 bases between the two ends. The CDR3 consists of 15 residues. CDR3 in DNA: TGTGCCAGCAGGACTTTTGACAGTAGTAATTATGGCTACACCTTC. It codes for CASRTFDSSNYGYTF.

The CDR3 loop is CASSWVTSYTF. The CDR3 DNA is TGTGCCAGCAGTTGGGTCACTAGCTACACCTTC. This chain connects TRBV28 to TRBJ1-2; D not resolved. This CDR3 region has 11 residues. Trimming took off 4 bases at V and 9 bases at J, with 9 bases between the two ends. CDR1 and CDR2 (germline): MDHEN, SYDVKM.

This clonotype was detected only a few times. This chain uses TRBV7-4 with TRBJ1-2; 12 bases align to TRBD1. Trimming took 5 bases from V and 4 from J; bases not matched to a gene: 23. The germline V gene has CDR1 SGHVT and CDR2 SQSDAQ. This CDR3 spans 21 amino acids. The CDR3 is CASSPSSLTPGQGASCYGYTF. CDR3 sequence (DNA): TGTGCCAGCAGCCCAAGCAGCTTAACCCCGGGACAGGGGGCCTCGTGCTATGGCTACACCTTC.

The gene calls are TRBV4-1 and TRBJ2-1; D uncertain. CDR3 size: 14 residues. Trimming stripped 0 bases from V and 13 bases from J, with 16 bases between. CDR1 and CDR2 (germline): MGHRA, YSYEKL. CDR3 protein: CASSQDPGQETQFF. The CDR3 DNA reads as TGCGCCAGCAGCCAAGATCCAGGCCAAGAGACCCAGTTCTTC.

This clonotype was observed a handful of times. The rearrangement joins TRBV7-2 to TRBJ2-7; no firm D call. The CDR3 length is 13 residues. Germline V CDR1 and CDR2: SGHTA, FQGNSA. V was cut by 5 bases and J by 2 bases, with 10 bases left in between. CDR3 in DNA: TGTGCCAGCAGCCTGACGACCGCCTACGAGCAGTACTTC. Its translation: CASSLTTAYEQYF.

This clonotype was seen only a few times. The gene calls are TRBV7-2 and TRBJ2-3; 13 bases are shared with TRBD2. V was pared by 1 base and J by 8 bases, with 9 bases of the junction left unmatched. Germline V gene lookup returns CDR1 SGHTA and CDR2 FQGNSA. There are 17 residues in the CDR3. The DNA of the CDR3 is TGTGCCAGCAGCTTAGGGGGACTAGCGGGGTATGCGGTTACGCAGTATTTT. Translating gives CASSLGGLAGYAVTQYF.

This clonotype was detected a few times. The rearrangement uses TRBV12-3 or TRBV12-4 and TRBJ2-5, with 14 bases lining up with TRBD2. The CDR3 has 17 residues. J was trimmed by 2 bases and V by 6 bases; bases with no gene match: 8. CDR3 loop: CASSAGTSGGAQETQYF. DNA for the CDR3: TGTGCCAGCAGCGCCGGGACTAGCGGGGGCGCACAAGAGACCCAGTACTTC.

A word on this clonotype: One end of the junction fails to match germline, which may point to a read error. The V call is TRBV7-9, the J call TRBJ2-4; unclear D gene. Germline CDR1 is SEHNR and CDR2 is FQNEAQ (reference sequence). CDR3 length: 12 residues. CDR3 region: CASSLATPPRYF. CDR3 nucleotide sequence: TGTGCCAGCAGTTTAGCTACGCCCCCTCGGTACTTC. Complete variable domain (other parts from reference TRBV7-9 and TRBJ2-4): DTGVSQNPRHKITKRGQNVTFRCDPISEHNRLYWYRQTLGQGPEFLTYFQNEAQLEKSRLLSDRFSAERPKGSFSTLEIQRTEQGDSAMYLCASSLATPPRYFGAGTRLSVL.

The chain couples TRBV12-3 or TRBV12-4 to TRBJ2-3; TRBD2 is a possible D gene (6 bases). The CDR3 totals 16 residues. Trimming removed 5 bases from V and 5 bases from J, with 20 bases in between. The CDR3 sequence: CASSPGLQSGVDTQYF. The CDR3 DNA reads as TGTGCCAGCAGTCCCGGTTTGCAGTCGGGGGTAGATACGCAGTATTTT.

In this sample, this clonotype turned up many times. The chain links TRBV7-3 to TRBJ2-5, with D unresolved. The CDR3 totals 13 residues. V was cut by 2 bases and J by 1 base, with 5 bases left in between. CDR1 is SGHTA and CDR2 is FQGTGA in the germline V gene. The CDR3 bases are TGTGCCAGCAGCTTATGGACCCAAGAGACCCAGTACTTC. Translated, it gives CASSLWTQETQYF.

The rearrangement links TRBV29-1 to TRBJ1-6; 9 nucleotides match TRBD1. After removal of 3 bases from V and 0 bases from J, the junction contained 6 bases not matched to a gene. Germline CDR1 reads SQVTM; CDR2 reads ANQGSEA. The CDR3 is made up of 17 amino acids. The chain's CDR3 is CSVEMTGGGSYNSPLHF. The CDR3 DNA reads TGCAGCGTTGAGATGACAGGGGGGGGCTCCTATAATTCACCCCTCCACTTT. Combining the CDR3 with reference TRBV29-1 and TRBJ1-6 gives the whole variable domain SAVISQKPSRDICQRGTSLTIQCQVDSQVTMMFWYRQQPGQSLTLIATANQGSEATYESGFVIDKFPISRPNLTFSTLTVSNMSPEDSSIYLCSVEMTGGGSYNSPLHFGNGTRLTVT.

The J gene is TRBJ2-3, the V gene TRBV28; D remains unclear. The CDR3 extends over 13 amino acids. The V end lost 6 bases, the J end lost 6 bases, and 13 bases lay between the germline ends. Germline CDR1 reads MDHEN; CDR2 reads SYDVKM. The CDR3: CASSPIFGDTQYF. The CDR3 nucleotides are TGTGCCAGCAGCCCAATCTTTGGGGATACGCAGTATTTT.

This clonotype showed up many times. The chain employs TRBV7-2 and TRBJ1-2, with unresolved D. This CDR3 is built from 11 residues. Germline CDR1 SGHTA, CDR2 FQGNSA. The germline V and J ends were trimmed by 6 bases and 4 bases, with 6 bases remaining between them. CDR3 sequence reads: CASSLSYGYTF. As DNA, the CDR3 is TGTGCCAGCAGTTTATCCTATGGCTACACCTTC. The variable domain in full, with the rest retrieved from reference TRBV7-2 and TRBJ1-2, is GAGVSQSPSNKVTEKGKDVELRCDPISGHTALYWYRQSLGQGLEFLIYFQGNSAPDKSGLPSDRFSAERTGGSVSTLTIQRTQQEDSAVYLCASSLSYGYTFGSGTRLTVV.